What follows are 17 T cell receptor beta chains derived from one specimen sequenced in a study of beta chain features in type 1 diabetes. Every isolated RNA sample was fully reverse transcribed, so sequencing captured expressed TCRB transcripts. Clones were sequenced by immunoSEQ multiplex PCR, and TCRdb holds only the in-frame ones, with some missing. The sample contains hundreds of thousands of clones, 55% to 70% of which appear only once. What was sequenced was naive CD4+ T cells from blood. Every receptor here comes from a man aged 30 to 45 in good health.

The chain combines TRBV9 with TRBJ2-7; 8 bases align to TRBD1. Germline CDR1 is SGDLS and CDR2 is YYNGEE. The CDR3 is 15 residues long. Trimming cost V 2 bases and J 6 bases; bases outside gene matches: 10. The CDR3 loop is CASSVGPETGVEQYF. CDR3 DNA: TGTGCCAGCAGCGTGGGCCCCGAGACAGGGGTCGAGCAGTACTTC. Combining the CDR3 with reference TRBV9 and TRBJ2-7 gives the whole variable domain DSGVTQTPKHLITATGQRVTLRCSPRSGDLSVYWYQQSLDQGLQFLIQYYNGEERAKGNILERFSAQQFPDLHSELNLSSLELGDSALYFCASSVGPETGVEQYFGPGTRLTVT.

This chain joins TRBV28 and TRBJ2-7, with a tentative D call TRBD2 (5 bases). V dropped 6 bases and J dropped 3 bases, with 9 bases sitting between them. From germline, CDR1 is MDHEN and CDR2 SYDVKM. The CDR3 is made up of 12 amino acids. Written as DNA, the CDR3 is TGTGCCAGCAGCCTACTAGACTACGAGCAGTACTTC. This encodes CASSLLDYEQYF.

Details on this clone: This sample includes further DNA sequences coding for the same CDR3. The chain employs TRBV27 and TRBJ2-5; D is undetermined. Between the trimmed V and J ends, which lost 2 bases and 4 bases, there was a span of 2 bases. CDR1 and CDR2 from the germline V gene are MNHEY and SMNVEV (reference sequence). The CDR3 spans 11 residues. The CDR3 reads CASSLGETQYF. The CDR3 DNA reads as TGTGCCAGCAGTTTAGGAGAGACCCAGTACTTC.

The gene calls are TRBV2 and TRBJ2-4; D is undetermined. Trimming took off 7 bases at V and 1 base at J, with 14 bases between the two ends. This CDR3 has 15 amino acids. Looked up from germline, CDR1 is SNHLY and CDR2 is FYNNEI. This chain's CDR3 is CASTPQRLAKNIQYF. The CDR3 bases are TGTGCCAGCACACCACAGAGATTGGCCAAAAACATTCAGTACTTC.

This chain joins TRBV30 and TRBJ2-7; no clear D gene. Trimming pared 2 bases from V and 6 bases from J, leaving 8 bases between. The length of the CDR3 is 11 residues. From germline, CDR1 is GTSNPN and CDR2 SVGIG (reference sequence). The CDR3 loop is CAWSFIAEQYF. Written as DNA, the CDR3 is TGTGCCTGGAGTTTCATCGCCGAGCAGTACTTC.

The DNA of the CDR3 is TGTGCCTGGAGTCCCACAAACCAAGAGACCCAGTACTTC. Its translation: CAWSPTNQETQYF. The chain carries TRBV30 and TRBJ2-5, with D unresolved. Trimming removed 2 bases at V and 0 bases at J, with 7 bases between. The CDR3 length is 13 residues. Germline lookup yields CDR1 GTSNPN and CDR2 SVGIG (reference sequence).

The chain joins TRBV13 to TRBJ2-6; unclear D gene. The CDR3 totals 15 residues. From germline, CDR1 is PRHDT and CDR2 FYEKMQ (reference sequence). Trimming took off 6 bases at V and 0 bases at J, with 9 bases between the two ends. The CDR3, as DNA: TGTGCCAGCAGACGTCAGACCTCTGGGGCCAACGTCCTGACTTTC. Protein: CASRRQTSGANVLTF.

This clone came up once. This rearrangement joins TRBV29-1 to TRBJ2-5; a possible D gene is TRBD1 (5 bases). Looked up from germline, CDR1 is SQVTM and CDR2 is ANQGSEA. Trimming left V 4 bases short and J 2 bases short, with 8 bases between. There are 12 residues in the CDR3. This CDR3 reads CSVGDRQETQYF. Here the CDR3 DNA reads TGCAGCGTTGGTGACAGACAAGAGACCCAGTACTTC. The full variable domain, rest sourced from reference TRBV29-1 and TRBJ2-5, is SAVISQKPSRDICQRGTSLTIQCQVDSQVTMMFWYRQQPGQSLTLIATANQGSEATYESGFVIDKFPISRPNLTFSTLTVSNMSPEDSSIYLCSVGDRQETQYFGPGTRLLVL.

The chain recombines TRBV7-2 with TRBJ1-4; no clear D gene. CDR1 and CDR2 (germline): SGHTA, FQGNSA. CDR3 length equals 13 residues. V was shortened by 4 bases and J by 11 bases, with 14 bases between the two germline ends. CDR3 amino acids: CASSSDSPGKLFF. The DNA of the CDR3 is TGTGCCAGCAGCTCCGATAGTCCGGGGAAACTGTTTTTT.

V and J are TRBV7-2 and TRBJ2-7, with 7 bases matching TRBD2. With 5 bases clipped from V and 2 bases from J, the junction kept 0 bases outside the gene matches. CDR3 size: 12 residues. CDR1 and CDR2 from the germline V gene are SGHTA and FQGNSA. In DNA, the CDR3 is TGTGCCAGCAGCCGGGGGGCCTACGAGCAGTACTTC. Its protein product is CASSRGAYEQYF. Supplemented by reference TRBV7-2 and TRBJ2-7, the full variable domain reads GAGVSQSPSNKVTEKGKDVELRCDPISGHTALYWYRQSLGQGLEFLIYFQGNSAPDKSGLPSDRFSAERTGGSVSTLTIQRTQQEDSAVYLCASSRGAYEQYFGPGTRLTVT.

The V call is TRBV4-3, the J call TRBJ2-3; TRBD1 is a possible D gene (5 bases). V lost 3 bases and J 0 bases, leaving 19 bases between the germline ends. The CDR3 spans 18 residues. Germline-derived CDR1 and CDR2 are LGHNA and YSLEER. The CDR3 protein is CASSHPLSLDRSTDTQYF. CDR3 DNA: TGCGCCAGCAGCCACCCCCTTTCCCTTGACAGAAGCACAGATACGCAGTATTTT.

In this sample, this clone turned up a few times. V usage is TRBV30 and J usage is TRBJ1-1; TRBD1 might be the D (5 bases). Trimming cost V 2 bases and J 7 bases, with 11 bases left between them. The CDR3 has 12 residues. Germline V gene lookup returns CDR1 GTSNPN and CDR2 SVGIG (reference sequence). Here the CDR3 DNA reads TGTGCCTGGAGTCCGAGGGGTGGTGAAGCTTTCTTT. It yields the protein CAWSPRGGEAFF.

This chain links TRBV29-1 with TRBJ1-1; 9 nucleotides match TRBD1. The CDR3 contains 14 residues. Germline-derived CDR1 and CDR2 are SQVTM and ANQGSEA. The junction had 7 bases not matched to a gene; V was cut back by 7 bases and J by 1 base. DNA of the CDR3: TGCAGCGGTGGGGGACAGGGATCGAACACTGAAGCTTTCTTT. Translated: CSGGGQGSNTEAFF.

The chain couples TRBV15 to TRBJ2-1; D is tentatively TRBD1 or TRBD2 (5 bases each). Germline values: CDR1 LNHNV, CDR2 YYDKDF (reference sequence). The CDR3 sequence is 17 residues long. V shed 3 bases and J shed 6 bases, with 21 bases lying between them. The DNA for the CDR3 is TGTGCCACCAGCAGCGGGACCCGGGTTCTGAGGGGCAATGAGCAGTTCTTC. Its translation: CATSSGTRVLRGNEQFF.

This clone was counted a few times. V is TRBV29-1 and J is TRBJ1-2, with D tentatively TRBD1 (5 bases). CDR1 SQVTM and CDR2 ANQGSEA come from the germline V gene. CDR3 length equals 11 residues. The ends were cut back, 5 bases at V and 6 bases at J, with 10 bases in the middle. CDR3 DNA: TGCAGCGTTAACGGGGCCAATGGCTACACCTTC. Amino acid sequence: CSVNGANGYTF.

Of note for this clone: The sample contains more than one DNA sequence encoding this CDR3. V is TRBV30 and J is TRBJ1-1, with D uncertain. CDR1 is GTSNPN, CDR2 SVGIG, per germline (reference sequence). Trimming took 6 bases from V and 8 from J, leaving 10 bases between them. The CDR3 totals 10 residues. CDR3 sequence (DNA): TGTGCCTGTCTTAGGGTCGAAGCTTTCTTT. This gives the protein CACLRVEAFF.

The V and J genes are TRBV5-1 and TRBJ2-7; the match to TRBD2 covers 12 bases. The CDR3 is 15 amino acids. Trimming took 3 bases from V and 2 from J; bases not matched to a gene: 3. CDR1 and CDR2 (germline): SGHRS, YFSETQ. CDR3 DNA sequence: TGCGCCAGCAGCTCGGGGACTAGCGGGCCCTACGAGCAGTACTTC. This translates into CASSSGTSGPYEQYF.